This TCR beta chain was captured in a study of blood T cell repertoires in COVID-19. Turning to the study itself: Nucleic acid was either cDNA or gDNA, and it came from T cells, B-cell-depleted T cells, or PBMCs.

This clone has just one count. Looked up from germline, CDR1 is SEHNR and CDR2 is FQNEAQ (reference sequence). J gave up 5 bases and V 5 bases, and 6 bases lay outside the gene matches. The CDR3 sequence is 14 residues long. In the authors' methods: Reference gene primers were amplified, and this amplification served to estimate nucleated cell counts. TCRdb keeps only in-frame clones here, not all; method: immunoSEQ multiplex PCR. V and J calls and clone size are given by that table; D and trimming were obtained from the DNA. The data contain some 190,000 clones, approximately 83% of them singletons. The origin of this receptor is a man aged 55-75 years with acute or convalescent COVID-19. The sample consisted of peripheral blood. V and J are TRBV7-9 and TRBJ1-5; 7 positions agree with TRBD1. In nucleotides, the CDR3 is TGTGCCAGCAGCCGACAGGGAGTTCATCAGCCCCAGCATTTT. Translated: CASSRQGVHQPQHF.